The TCR beta chain under discussion was sequenced for a study of shared clonotypes between healthy human individuals. General observations from the study: It was only blood that was sampled, and tissue repertoires likely differ.

Study processing details: ImmunoSEQ only sent back junction sequences with no quality scores, so filtering was done differently. Data came from immunoSEQ multiplex PCR; TCRdb stores just in-frame clones and leaves some out. From that table come the V and J calls and clone size; the DNA was used to work out D and trimming. Among more than 400,000 clones listed, 70% to 85% were seen once. Germline V gives CDR1 SGHRS, CDR2 YFSETQ. CDR3 length: 15 amino acids. V was pared by 0 bases and J by 7 bases, with 16 bases between. Points on this clone: The antigen remains undetermined.

The chain joins TRBV5-1 to TRBJ2-5; D not resolved. The material sequenced was PBMCs. This receptor was identified in a woman in her 40s in good health. Some clones in this sample may be carry-over from other donors' samples. CDR3 coding DNA: TGCGCCAGCAGCTTGGCGGCCCCCCAATCGGTGACCCAGTACTTC. This translates into CASSLAAPQSVTQYF.